This record looks at one T cell receptor beta chain sequence and its context. 13 Jbeta primers and 60 Vbeta primers were used for the PCR. Using immunoSEQ multiplex PCR, the repertoire was profiled, and TCRdb retains in-frame clones only, with some absent. The table shows about 160,000 clones, with 70% to 80% occurring only once. Germline V gives CDR1 MNHEY, CDR2 SMNVEV (reference sequence). V gave up 3 bases and J gave up 8 bases; unmatched junction bases: 5. There are 14 residues in the CDR3. These data belong to a study of cytomegalovirus exposure and HLA in healthy donors. Background on the study: Membership in the Caucasian-associated ancestry cluster was found for around four fifths of approximately 430 genotyped donors.

Sequenced: PBMCs. The TCR originated in a woman aged 45-59 years in good health and CMV-seronegative. This rearrangement joins TRBV27 to TRBJ1-4, with 8 bases fitting TRBD1. CDR3 residues: CASSFRGQGEKLFF. The CDR3 DNA reads TGTGCCAGCAGTTTCAGGGGGCAAGGGGAAAAACTGTTTTTT.